The entry below gives a single T cell receptor (beta chain) sequence along with its context. CDR3 length: 16 amino acids. V dropped 2 bases and J dropped 1 base, with 15 bases sitting between them. This record comes from a study of OX40 agonist ivuxolimab in advanced cancers. Turning to the study itself: Intravenous ivuxolimab at 0.01 to 10 mg/kg was given to patients every 2 weeks.

The assay was immunoSEQ multiplex PCR, and TCRdb's table has in-frame clones only and misses some. This sample has 90,000 to 150,000 clones; around 91% occur once, and the top ten carry around 0.57%. Sequencing was performed on CD4+ or CD8+ T cells sorted from blood, taken in a trial of the OX40 agonist ivuxolimab. The chain carries TRBV6-7 and TRBJ2-7; TRBD1 is a possible D gene (5 bases). TRBV6-7 is labeled an ORF, and its function is uncertain. This TCR derives from an adult with an advanced solid tumor such as melanoma, head and neck, liver or kidney cancer. This CDR3 reads CASSYQTVPPSYEQYF. Written as DNA, the CDR3 is TGTGCCAGCAGTTACCAGACAGTGCCACCTTCCTACGAGCAGTACTTC.